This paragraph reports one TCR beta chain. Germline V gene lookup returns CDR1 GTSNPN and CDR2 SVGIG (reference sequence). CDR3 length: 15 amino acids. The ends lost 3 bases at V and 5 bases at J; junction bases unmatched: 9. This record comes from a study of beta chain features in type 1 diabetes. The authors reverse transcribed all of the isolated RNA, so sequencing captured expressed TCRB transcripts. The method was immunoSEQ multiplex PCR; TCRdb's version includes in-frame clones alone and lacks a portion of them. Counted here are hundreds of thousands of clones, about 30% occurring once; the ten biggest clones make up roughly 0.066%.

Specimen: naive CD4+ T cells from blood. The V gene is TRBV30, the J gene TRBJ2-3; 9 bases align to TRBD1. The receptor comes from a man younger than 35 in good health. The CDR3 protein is CAWSPGQGQRDTQYF. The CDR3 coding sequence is TGTGCCTGGAGCCCGGGACAGGGTCAAAGAGATACGCAGTATTTT.